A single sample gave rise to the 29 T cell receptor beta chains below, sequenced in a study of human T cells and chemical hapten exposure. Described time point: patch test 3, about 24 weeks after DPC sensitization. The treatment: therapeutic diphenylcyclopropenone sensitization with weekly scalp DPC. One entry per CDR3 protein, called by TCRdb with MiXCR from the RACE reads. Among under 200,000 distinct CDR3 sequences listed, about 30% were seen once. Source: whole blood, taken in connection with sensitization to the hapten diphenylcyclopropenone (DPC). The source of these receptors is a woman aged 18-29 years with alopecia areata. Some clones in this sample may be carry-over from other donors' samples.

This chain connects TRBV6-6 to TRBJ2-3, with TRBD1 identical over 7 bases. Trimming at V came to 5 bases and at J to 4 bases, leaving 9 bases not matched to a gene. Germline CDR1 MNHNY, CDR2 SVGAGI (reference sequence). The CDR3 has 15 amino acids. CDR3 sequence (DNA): TGTGCCAGCAGTGTAACAGGGGTGGACGCAGATACGCAGTATTTT. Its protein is CASSVTGVDADTQYF.

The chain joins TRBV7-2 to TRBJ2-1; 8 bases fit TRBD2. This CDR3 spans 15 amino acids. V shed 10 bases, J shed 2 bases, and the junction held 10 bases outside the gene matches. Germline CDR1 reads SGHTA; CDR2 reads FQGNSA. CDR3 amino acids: CATAPGLGTYNEQFF. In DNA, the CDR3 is TGTGCCACCGCCCCGGGACTAGGCACCTACAATGAGCAGTTCTTC. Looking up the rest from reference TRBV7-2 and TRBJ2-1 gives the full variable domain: GAGVSQSPSNKVTEKGKDVELRCDPISGHTALYWYRQSLGQGLEFLIYFQGNSAPDKSGLPSDRFSAERTGGSVSTLTIQRTQQEDSAVYLCATAPGLGTYNEQFFGPGTRLTVL.

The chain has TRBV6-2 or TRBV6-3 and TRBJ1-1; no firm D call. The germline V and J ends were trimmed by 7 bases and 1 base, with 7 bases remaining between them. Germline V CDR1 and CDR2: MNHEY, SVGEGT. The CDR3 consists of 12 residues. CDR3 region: CASNDGNTEAFF. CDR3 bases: TGTGCCAGCAACGACGGGAACACTGAAGCTTTCTTT.

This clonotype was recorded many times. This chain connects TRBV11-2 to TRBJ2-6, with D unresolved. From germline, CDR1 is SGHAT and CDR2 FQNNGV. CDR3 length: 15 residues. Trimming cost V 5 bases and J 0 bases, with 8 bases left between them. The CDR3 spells CASSPEFSGANVLTF. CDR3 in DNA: TGTGCCAGCAGCCCGGAATTCTCTGGGGCCAACGTCCTGACTTTC.

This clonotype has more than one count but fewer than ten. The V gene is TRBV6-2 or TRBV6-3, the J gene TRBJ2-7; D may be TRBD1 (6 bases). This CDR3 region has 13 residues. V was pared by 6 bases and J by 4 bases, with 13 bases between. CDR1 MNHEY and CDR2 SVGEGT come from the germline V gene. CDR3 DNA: TGTGCCAGCAGACCAACAGGGTATTACGAGCAGTACTTC. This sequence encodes CASRPTGYYEQYF.

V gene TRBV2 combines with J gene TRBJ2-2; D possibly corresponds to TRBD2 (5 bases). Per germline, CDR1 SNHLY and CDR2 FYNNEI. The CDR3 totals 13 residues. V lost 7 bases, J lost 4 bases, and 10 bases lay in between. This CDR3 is CASTGTGTGELFF. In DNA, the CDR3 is TGTGCCAGCACGGGAACGGGCACCGGGGAGCTGTTTTTT.

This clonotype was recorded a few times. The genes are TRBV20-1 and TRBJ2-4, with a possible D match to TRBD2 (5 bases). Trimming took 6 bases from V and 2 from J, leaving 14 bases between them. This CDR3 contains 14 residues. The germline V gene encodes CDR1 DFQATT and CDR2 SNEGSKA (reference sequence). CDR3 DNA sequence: TGCAGTGCGCCTCAATCGGGATCCAAAAACATTCAGTACTTC. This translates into CSAPQSGSKNIQYF.

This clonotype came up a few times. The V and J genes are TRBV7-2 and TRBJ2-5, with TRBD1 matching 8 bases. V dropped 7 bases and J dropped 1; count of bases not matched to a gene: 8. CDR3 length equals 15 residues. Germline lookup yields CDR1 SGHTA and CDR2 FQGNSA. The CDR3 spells CASTDRGRGQETQYF. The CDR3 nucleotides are TGTGCCAGCACCGACAGGGGAAGGGGCCAAGAGACCCAGTACTTC. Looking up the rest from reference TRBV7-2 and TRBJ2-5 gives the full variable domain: GAGVSQSPSNKVTEKGKDVELRCDPISGHTALYWYRQSLGQGLEFLIYFQGNSAPDKSGLPSDRFSAERTGGSVSTLTIQRTQQEDSAVYLCASTDRGRGQETQYFGPGTRLLVL.

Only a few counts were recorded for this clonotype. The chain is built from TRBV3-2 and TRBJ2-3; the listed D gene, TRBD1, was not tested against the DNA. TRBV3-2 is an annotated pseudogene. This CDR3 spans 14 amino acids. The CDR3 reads CASPAGPTTDTQYF. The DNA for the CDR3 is TGTGCCTCCCCGGCGGGTCCCACCACAGATACGCAGTATTTT.

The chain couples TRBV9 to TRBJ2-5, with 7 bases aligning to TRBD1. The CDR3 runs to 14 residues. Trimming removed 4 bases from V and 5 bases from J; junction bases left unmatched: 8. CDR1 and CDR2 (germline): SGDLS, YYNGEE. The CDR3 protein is CASSSGQFKETQYF. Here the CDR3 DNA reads TGTGCCAGCAGCTCGGGACAGTTCAAGGAGACCCAGTACTTC.

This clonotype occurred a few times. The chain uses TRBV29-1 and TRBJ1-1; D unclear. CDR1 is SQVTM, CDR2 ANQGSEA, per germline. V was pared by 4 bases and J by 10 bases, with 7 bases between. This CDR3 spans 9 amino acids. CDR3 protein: CSVGAGAFF. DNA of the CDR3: TGCAGCGTTGGGGCCGGAGCTTTCTTT.

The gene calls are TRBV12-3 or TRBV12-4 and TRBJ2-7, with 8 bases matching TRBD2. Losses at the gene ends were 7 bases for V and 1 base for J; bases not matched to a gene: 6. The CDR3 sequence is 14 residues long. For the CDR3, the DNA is TGTGCCAGCATTAATAGCGGGGTGTCCTACGAGCAGTACTTC. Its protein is CASINSGVSYEQYF.

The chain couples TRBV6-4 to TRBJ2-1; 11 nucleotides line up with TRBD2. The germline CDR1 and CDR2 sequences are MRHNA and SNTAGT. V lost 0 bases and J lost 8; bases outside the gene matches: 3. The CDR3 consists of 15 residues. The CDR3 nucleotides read TGTGCCAGCAGTGACTCCACTAGCGGGAGCGATGAGCAGTTCTTC. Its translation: CASSDSTSGSDEQFF.

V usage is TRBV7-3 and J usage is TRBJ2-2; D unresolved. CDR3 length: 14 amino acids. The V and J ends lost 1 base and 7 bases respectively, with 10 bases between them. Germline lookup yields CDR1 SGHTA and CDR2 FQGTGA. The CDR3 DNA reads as TGTGCCAGCAGCTTAAAACCAGTCAACGGGGAGCTGTTTTTT. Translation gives CASSLKPVNGELFF.

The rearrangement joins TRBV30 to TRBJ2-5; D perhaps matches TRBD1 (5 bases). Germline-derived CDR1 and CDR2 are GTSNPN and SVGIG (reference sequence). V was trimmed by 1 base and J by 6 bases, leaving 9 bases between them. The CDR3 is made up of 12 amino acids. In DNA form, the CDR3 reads TGTGCCTGGAGTGCCAGGGAAAAGACCCAGTACTTC. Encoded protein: CAWSAREKTQYF.

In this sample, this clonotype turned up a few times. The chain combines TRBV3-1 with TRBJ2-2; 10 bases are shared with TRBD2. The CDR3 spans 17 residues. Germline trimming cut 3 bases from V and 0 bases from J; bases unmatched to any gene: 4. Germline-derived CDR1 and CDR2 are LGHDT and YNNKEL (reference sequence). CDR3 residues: CASSHSSGGPNTGELFF. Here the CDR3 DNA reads TGTGCCAGCAGCCACTCTAGCGGGGGCCCGAACACCGGGGAGCTGTTTTTT.

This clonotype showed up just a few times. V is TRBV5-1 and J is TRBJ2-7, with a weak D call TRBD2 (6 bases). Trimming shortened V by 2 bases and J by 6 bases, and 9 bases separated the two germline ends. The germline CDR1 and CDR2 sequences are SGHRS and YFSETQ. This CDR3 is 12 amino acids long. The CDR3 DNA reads TGCGCCAGCAGCTTTTCGGGAGCCGAGCAGTACTTC. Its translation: CASSFSGAEQYF.

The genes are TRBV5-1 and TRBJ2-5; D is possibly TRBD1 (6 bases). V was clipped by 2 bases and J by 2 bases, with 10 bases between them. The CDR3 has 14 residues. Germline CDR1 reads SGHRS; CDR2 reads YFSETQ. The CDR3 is CASSFRGQQETQYF. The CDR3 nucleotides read TGCGCCAGCAGCTTCAGGGGTCAGCAAGAGACCCAGTACTTC.

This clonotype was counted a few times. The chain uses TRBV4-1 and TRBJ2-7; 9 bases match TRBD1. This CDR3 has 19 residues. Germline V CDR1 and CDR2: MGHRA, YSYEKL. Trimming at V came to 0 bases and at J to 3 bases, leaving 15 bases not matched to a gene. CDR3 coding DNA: TGCGCCAGCAGCCAAGATGGGACAGGGTTATTCGGTCTAATCTACGAGCAGTACTTC. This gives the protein CASSQDGTGLFGLIYEQYF.

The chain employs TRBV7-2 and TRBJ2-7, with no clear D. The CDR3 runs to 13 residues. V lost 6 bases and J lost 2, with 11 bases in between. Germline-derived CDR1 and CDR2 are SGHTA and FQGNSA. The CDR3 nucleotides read TGTGCCAGCAGAAGAGGCCTTACCTACGAGCAGTACTTC. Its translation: CASRRGLTYEQYF.

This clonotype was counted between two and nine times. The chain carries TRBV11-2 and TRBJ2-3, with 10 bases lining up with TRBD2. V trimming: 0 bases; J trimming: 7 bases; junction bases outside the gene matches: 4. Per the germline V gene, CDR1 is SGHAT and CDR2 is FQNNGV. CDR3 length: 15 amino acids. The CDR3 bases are TGTGCCAGCAGCTTAGATCTAGCGGGGGCGAATACGCAGTATTTT. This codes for CASSLDLAGANTQYF.

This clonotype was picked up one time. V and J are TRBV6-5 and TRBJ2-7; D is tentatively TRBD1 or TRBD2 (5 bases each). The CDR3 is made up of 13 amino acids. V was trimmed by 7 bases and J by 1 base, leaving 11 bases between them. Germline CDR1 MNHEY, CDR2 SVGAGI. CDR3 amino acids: CASTGHPSYEQYF. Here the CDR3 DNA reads TGTGCCAGCACGGGGCACCCATCCTACGAGCAGTACTTC.

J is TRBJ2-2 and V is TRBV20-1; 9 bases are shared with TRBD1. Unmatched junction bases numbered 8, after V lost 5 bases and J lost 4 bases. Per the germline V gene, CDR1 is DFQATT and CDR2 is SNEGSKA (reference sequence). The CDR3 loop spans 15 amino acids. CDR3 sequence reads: CSARWTGVGTGELFF. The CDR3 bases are TGCAGTGCTCGATGGACAGGGGTGGGCACCGGGGAGCTGTTTTTT.

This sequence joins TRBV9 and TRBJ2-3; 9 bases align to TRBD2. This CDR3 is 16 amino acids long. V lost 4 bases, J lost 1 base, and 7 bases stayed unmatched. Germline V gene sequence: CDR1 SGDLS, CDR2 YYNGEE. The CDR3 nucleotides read TGTGCCAGCAGCCCCATAGCGGGGGCAGGCACAGATACGCAGTATTTT. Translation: CASSPIAGAGTDTQYF.

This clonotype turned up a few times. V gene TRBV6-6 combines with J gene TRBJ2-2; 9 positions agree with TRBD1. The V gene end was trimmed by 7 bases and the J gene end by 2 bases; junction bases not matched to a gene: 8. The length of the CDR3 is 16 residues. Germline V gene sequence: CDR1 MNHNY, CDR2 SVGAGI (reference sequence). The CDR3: CASNSRDRANTGELFF. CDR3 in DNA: TGTGCCAGCAATTCAAGGGACAGGGCTAACACCGGGGAGCTGTTTTTT.

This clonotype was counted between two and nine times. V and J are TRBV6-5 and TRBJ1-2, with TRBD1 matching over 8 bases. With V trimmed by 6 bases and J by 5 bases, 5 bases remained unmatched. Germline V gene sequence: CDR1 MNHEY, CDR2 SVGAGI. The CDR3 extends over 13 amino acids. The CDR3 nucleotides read TGTGCCAGCAGCAGGGGGCGCGTGTATGGCTACACCTTC. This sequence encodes CASSRGRVYGYTF.

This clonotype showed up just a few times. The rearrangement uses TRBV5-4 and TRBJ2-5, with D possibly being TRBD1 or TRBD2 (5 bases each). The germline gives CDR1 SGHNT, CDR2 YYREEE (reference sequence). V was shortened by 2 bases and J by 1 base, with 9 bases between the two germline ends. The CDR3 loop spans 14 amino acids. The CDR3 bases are TGTGCCAGCAGCTTCTCGGGGCCCCAAGAGACCCAGTACTTC. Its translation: CASSFSGPQETQYF.

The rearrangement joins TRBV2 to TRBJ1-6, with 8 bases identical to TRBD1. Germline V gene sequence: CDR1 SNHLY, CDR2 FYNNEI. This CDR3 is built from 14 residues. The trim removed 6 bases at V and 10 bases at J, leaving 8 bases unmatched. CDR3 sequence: CASRTTGELSPLHF. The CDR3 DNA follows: TGTGCCAGCAGAACGACAGGGGAACTCTCACCCCTCCACTTT.

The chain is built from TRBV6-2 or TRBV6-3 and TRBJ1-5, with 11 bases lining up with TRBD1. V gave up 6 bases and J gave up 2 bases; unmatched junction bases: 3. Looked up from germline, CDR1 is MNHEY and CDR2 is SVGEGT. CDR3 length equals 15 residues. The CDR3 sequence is CASRWTGGGNQPQHF. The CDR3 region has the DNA TGTGCCAGCAGATGGACAGGGGGCGGCAATCAGCCCCAGCATTTT.